One and the same sample provided the 22 T cell receptor beta chains below, sequenced in a study of radiotherapy plus CTLA-4 blockade in lung cancer. Some clones are missing from TCRdb's copy, which holds only in-frame ones; the method was immunoSEQ multiplex PCR. Among approximately 47,000 clones listed, 50% to 70% were seen once. This sample comprised peripheral blood, obtained from a patient treated with radiotherapy plus ipilimumab. These receptor sequences come from a human donor with non-small cell lung cancer who had a partial response to radiotherapy plus ipilimumab.

This clone is labeled as medium-sized. The rearrangement links TRBV7-2 to TRBJ2-1; 11 nucleotides match TRBD2. V shed 9 bases, J shed 6 bases, and the junction held 4 bases outside the gene matches. This CDR3 contains 13 residues. Germline-derived CDR1 and CDR2 are SGHTA and FQGNSA. For the CDR3, the DNA is TGTGCCAGTCGGACTAGCGGGCGCAATGAGCAGTTCTTC. Encoded protein: CASRTSGRNEQFF.

This chain uses TRBV9 with TRBJ1-4; a possible D gene is TRBD1 (6 bases). The CDR3 covers 16 residues. The V gene lost 0 bases and the J gene lost 4 bases, with 13 bases spanning the gap. Germline lookup yields CDR1 SGDLS and CDR2 YYNGEE. DNA for the CDR3: TGTGCCAGCAGCGTAGCTTCGCAGGGACATAATGAAAAACTGTTTTTT. It codes for CASSVASQGHNEKLFF.

The chain has TRBV19 and TRBJ1-6, with TRBD1 matching 9 bases. Germline V gives CDR1 LNHDA, CDR2 SQIVND (reference sequence). The CDR3 runs 15 residues. V lost 5 bases and J lost 7; bases outside the gene matches: 6. The CDR3 DNA reads TGTGCCAGTAGTTCTGACACAGGGGGCAATTCACCCCTCCACTTT. Translation: CASSSDTGGNSPLHF.

This clone occurred a few times. The rearrangement links TRBV7-4 to TRBJ2-1; TRBD2 agrees at 8 bases. The V segment lost 2 bases and the J segment 7 bases; nucleotides outside the gene matches: 4. The germline CDR1 and CDR2 sequences are SGHVT and SQSDAQ. The CDR3 runs 14 residues. The CDR3 spells CASSLQAGANEQFF. The CDR3, as DNA: TGTGCCAGCAGCTTACAAGCGGGAGCGAATGAGCAGTTCTTC.

V is TRBV5-1 and J is TRBJ2-3; 8 bases map to TRBD1. The germline CDR1 and CDR2 sequences are SGHRS and YFSETQ. CDR3 length equals 19 residues. Germline trimming cut 1 base from V and 0 bases from J; bases unmatched to any gene: 13. The CDR3 is CASSLRPGGGDTSTDTQYF. The CDR3 DNA reads as TGCGCCAGCAGCTTGAGGCCAGGGGGCGGTGACACTAGCACAGATACGCAGTATTTT.

This clone was seen a single time. The rearrangement joins TRBV5-8 to TRBJ1-6; D remains ambiguous. V gave up 0 bases and J gave up 8 bases, with 12 bases separating them. This CDR3 region has 15 residues. Germline V gives CDR1 SGHTS, CDR2 YDEGEE. The CDR3 loop is CASSLDHLGDSPLHF. In DNA, the CDR3 is TGTGCCAGCAGCTTGGACCACCTAGGAGATTCACCCCTCCACTTT.

This clone was seen once. This chain connects TRBV25-1 to TRBJ2-5; D might be TRBD1 (5 bases). The CDR3 sequence is 13 residues long. V shed 3 bases and J shed 5 bases, with 10 bases lying between them. Germline V lookup: CDR1 MGHDK, CDR2 SYGVNS. The CDR3 loop reads CASSDKGSETQYF. CDR3 DNA: TGTGCCAGCAGTGACAAGGGGTCGGAGACCCAGTACTTC.

The chain carries TRBV2 and TRBJ1-5, with 8 nucleotides matching TRBD1. CDR1 is SNHLY and CDR2 is FYNNEI in the germline V gene. This CDR3 has 15 residues. Losses at the gene ends were 4 bases for V and 4 bases for J; bases not matched to a gene: 6. As DNA, the CDR3 is TGTGCCAGCAGTGCAGCGGGACAGGAGAATCAGCCCCAGCATTTT. Translated, it gives CASSAAGQENQPQHF.

The rearrangement joins TRBV27 to TRBJ2-7; 8 bases map to TRBD2. The V gene's germline CDR1 is MNHEY and CDR2 SMNVEV (reference sequence). This CDR3 has 16 residues. The junction had 11 bases not matched to a gene; V was cut back by 5 bases and J by 2 bases. The DNA of the CDR3 is TGTGCCAGCAGTCCTTCGGGGGGGGCGGTTACCTACGAGCAGTACTTC. It translates to CASSPSGGAVTYEQYF.

J is TRBJ2-2 and V is TRBV9, with 11 bases that match TRBD2. There are 16 residues in the CDR3. The J segment lost 5 bases and the V segment lost 0 bases, leaving 3 bases of the junction unmatched. Germline CDR1 reads SGDLS; CDR2 reads YYNGEE. The CDR3 sequence is CASSVGASGRTGELFF. The CDR3 nucleotides are TGTGCCAGCAGCGTAGGGGCTAGCGGGAGGACCGGGGAGCTGTTTTTT.

The chain uses TRBV15 and TRBJ2-5; no reliable D call. The germline CDR1 and CDR2 sequences are LNHNV and YYDKDF (reference sequence). The V end was cut by 0 bases, the J end by 9 bases, with 8 bases between. The CDR3 length is 12 residues. CDR3 sequence (DNA): TGTGCCACCAGCAGAGATCTTGAGGCCCAGTACTTC. Its protein product is CATSRDLEAQYF.

The rearrangement joins TRBV7-2 to TRBJ1-1; no clear D. Germline CDR1 and CDR2: SGHTA and FQGNSA. V was cut by 4 bases and J by 1 base, with 7 bases left in between. The CDR3 has 13 amino acids. CDR3 residues: CASSSWANTEAFF. DNA of the CDR3: TGTGCCAGCAGCTCTTGGGCGAACACTGAAGCTTTCTTT.

V and J are TRBV5-1 and TRBJ2-7; D is possibly TRBD1 (5 bases). From germline, CDR1 is SGHRS and CDR2 YFSETQ. V lost 0 bases, J lost 0 bases, and 7 bases lay in between. The CDR3 is 14 residues long. The CDR3 is CASSLGQLSYEQYF. CDR3 bases: TGCGCCAGCAGCTTGGGACAGCTCTCCTACGAGCAGTACTTC.

V and J are TRBV7-8 and TRBJ2-7, with D possibly TRBD1 on 6 matching bases. The CDR3 is made up of 17 amino acids. The ends were cut back, 1 base at V and 2 bases at J, with 18 bases in the middle. Germline CDR1 is SGHVS and CDR2 is FQNEAQ. The CDR3 is CASSLGTVTKPTYEQYF. DNA for the CDR3: TGTGCCAGCAGCTTAGGGACAGTAACCAAGCCGACCTACGAGCAGTACTTC.

This clone came up once. The chain employs TRBV7-9 and TRBJ2-2, with 16 bases that match TRBD2. CDR3 size: 19 residues. The V gene's germline CDR1 is SEHNR and CDR2 FQNEAQ (reference sequence). After removal of 5 bases from V and 6 bases from J, the junction contained 12 bases not matched to a gene. CDR3 sequence (DNA): TGTGCCAGCAGCGCCCTCGGGACTAGCGGGGGGGCTATATCCGGGGAGCTGTTTTTT. Amino acid sequence: CASSALGTSGGAISGELFF.

The V gene is TRBV27, the J gene TRBJ1-1; D may be TRBD1 (5 bases). With 5 bases removed from V and 7 bases from J, the gap between germline ends came to 14 bases. The CDR3 spans 13 residues. Per germline, CDR1 MNHEY and CDR2 SMNVEV (reference sequence). DNA of the CDR3: TGTGCCAGCAGTCCCTCCGGGGGGGTTGAAGCTTTCTTT. Its protein product is CASSPSGGVEAFF.

The chain carries TRBV7-9 and TRBJ1-2; 8 bases align to TRBD1. The germline CDR1 and CDR2 sequences are SEHNR and FQNEAQ (reference sequence). V shed 10 bases, J shed 7 bases, and the junction held 17 bases outside the gene matches. The CDR3 has 15 amino acids. The CDR3 DNA sequence: TGTGCCACCCCCCGGGATCCGGGACAGGAGGGTGGCTACACCTTC. It yields the protein CATPRDPGQEGGYTF.

The V and J genes are TRBV27 and TRBJ1-2; possible D gene TRBD1, 5 bases. The V and J ends lost 10 bases and 0 bases respectively, with 24 bases between them. CDR1 is MNHEY and CDR2 is SMNVEV in the germline V gene (reference sequence). This CDR3 region has 17 residues. In DNA form, the CDR3 reads TGTGCCACCCTTCGCGGGGCAGCCAATCGAACTAACTATGGCTACACCTTC. Amino acids: CATLRGAANRTNYGYTF.

The chain couples TRBV29-1 to TRBJ2-7; 9 bases are shared with TRBD1. Germline lookup yields CDR1 SQVTM and CDR2 ANQGSEA. CDR3 length equals 15 residues. Germline trimming cut 5 bases from V and 3 bases from J; bases unmatched to any gene: 11. The CDR3 here is CSVFTGTGTDYEQYF. CDR3 DNA sequence: TGCAGCGTTTTTACCGGGACAGGGACCGACTACGAGCAGTACTTC.

This clone appeared a few times. The rearrangement uses TRBV30 and TRBJ2-3; TRBD2 is a possible D gene (6 bases). The V and J ends lost 0 bases and 0 bases respectively, with 10 bases between them. Germline CDR1 and CDR2: GTSNPN and SVGIG (reference sequence). The CDR3 is made up of 15 amino acids. The CDR3 bases are TGTGCCTGGAGTGTAGGCGGGGCGAGCACAGATACGCAGTATTTT. Translating it yields CAWSVGGASTDTQYF.

This clone has more than one count but fewer than ten. The rearrangement joins TRBV19 to TRBJ1-1; TRBD1 matches 7 bases. The germline V gene has CDR1 LNHDA and CDR2 SQIVND (reference sequence). V shed 2 bases, J shed 1 base, and the junction held 4 bases outside the gene matches. CDR3 length equals 15 residues. CDR3 coding DNA: TGTGCCAGTAGTATAACGGCAGGGGGGAACACTGAAGCTTTCTTT. Protein sequence: CASSITAGGNTEAFF.

The V call is TRBV5-1, the J call TRBJ2-7, with 11 bases identical to TRBD2. Trimming cost V 2 bases and J 1 base; bases outside gene matches: 8. Per the germline V gene, CDR1 is SGHRS and CDR2 is YFSETQ. The length of the CDR3 is 17 residues. The CDR3, as DNA: TGCGCCAGCAGCTTCGGGACTAGCGGAATGGGATCCTACGAGCAGTACTTC. It is translated as CASSFGTSGMGSYEQYF.